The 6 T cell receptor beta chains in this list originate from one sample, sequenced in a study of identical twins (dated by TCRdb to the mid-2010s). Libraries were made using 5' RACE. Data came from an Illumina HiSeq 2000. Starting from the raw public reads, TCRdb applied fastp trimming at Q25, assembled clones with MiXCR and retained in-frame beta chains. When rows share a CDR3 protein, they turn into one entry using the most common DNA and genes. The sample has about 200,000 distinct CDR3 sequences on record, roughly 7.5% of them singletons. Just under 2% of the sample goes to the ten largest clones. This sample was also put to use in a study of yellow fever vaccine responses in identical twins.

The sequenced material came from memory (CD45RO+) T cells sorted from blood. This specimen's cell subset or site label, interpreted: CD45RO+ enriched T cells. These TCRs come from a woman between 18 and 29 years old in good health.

DNA for the CDR3: TGTGCCAGCAGCCAGATTCTTCTAGCGGGGGTTACCTACGAGCAGTACTTC. Translated, it gives CASSQILLAGVTYEQYF. The rearrangement joins TRBV7-2 to TRBJ2-7, with 10 bases matching TRBD2. Losses at the gene ends were 5 bases for V and 2 bases for J; bases not matched to a gene: 12. In germline, CDR1 is SGHTA, CDR2 FQGNSA. This CDR3 comprises 17 residues.

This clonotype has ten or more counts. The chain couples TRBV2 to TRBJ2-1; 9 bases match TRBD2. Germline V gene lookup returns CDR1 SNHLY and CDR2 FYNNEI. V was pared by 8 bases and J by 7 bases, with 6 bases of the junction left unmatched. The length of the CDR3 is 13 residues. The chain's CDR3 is CASADSGGNEQFF. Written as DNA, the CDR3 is TGTGCCAGCGCAGACAGCGGGGGGAATGAGCAGTTCTTC.

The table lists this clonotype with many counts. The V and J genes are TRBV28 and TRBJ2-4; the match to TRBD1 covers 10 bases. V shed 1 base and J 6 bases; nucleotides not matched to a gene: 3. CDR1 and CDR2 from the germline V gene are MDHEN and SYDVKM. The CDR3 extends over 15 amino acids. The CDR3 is CASSLFGTGVNIQYF. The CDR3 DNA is TGTGCCAGCAGTTTATTTGGGACAGGGGTAAACATTCAGTACTTC. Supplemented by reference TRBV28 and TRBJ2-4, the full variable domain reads DVKVTQSSRYLVKRTGEKVFLECVQDMDHENMFWYRQDPGLGLRLIYFSYDVKMKEKGDIPEGYSVSREKKERFSLILESASTNQTSMYLCASSLFGTGVNIQYFGAGTRLSVL.

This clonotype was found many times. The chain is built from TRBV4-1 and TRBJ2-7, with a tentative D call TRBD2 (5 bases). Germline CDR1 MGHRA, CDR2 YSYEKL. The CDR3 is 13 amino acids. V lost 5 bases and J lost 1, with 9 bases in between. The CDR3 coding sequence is TGCGCCAGCAGCTACGGGGTTTCCTACGAGCAGTACTTC. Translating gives CASSYGVSYEQYF.

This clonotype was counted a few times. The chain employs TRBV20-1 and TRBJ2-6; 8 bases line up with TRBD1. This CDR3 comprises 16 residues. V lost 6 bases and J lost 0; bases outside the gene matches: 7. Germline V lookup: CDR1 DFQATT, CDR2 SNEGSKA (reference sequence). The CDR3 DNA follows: TGCAGTGCCGAGGGGACAGGAACCTCTGGGGCCAACGTCCTGACTTTC. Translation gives CSAEGTGTSGANVLTF.

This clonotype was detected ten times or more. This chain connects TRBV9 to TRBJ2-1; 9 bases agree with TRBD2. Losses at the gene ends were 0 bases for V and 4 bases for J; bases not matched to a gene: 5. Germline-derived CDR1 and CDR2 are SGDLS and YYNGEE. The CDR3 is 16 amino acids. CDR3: CASSVGGLASYNEQFF. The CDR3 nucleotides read TGTGCCAGCAGCGTAGGGGGACTAGCTTCATACAATGAGCAGTTCTTC.